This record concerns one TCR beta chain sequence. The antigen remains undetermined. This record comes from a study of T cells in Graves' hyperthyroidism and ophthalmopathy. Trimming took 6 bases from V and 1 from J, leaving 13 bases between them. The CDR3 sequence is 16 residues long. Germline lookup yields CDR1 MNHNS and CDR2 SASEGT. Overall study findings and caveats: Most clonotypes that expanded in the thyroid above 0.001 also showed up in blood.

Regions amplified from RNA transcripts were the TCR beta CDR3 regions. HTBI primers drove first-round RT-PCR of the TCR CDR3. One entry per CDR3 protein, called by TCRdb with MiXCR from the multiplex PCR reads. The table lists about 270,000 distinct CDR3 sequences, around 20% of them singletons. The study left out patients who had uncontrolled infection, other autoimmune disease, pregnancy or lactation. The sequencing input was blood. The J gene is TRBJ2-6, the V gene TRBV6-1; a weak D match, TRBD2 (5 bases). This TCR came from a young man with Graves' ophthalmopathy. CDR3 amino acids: CASRPGSSSGANVLTF. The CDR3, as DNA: TGTGCCAGCAGGCCGGGATCGAGTTCTGGGGCCAACGTCCTGACTTTC.